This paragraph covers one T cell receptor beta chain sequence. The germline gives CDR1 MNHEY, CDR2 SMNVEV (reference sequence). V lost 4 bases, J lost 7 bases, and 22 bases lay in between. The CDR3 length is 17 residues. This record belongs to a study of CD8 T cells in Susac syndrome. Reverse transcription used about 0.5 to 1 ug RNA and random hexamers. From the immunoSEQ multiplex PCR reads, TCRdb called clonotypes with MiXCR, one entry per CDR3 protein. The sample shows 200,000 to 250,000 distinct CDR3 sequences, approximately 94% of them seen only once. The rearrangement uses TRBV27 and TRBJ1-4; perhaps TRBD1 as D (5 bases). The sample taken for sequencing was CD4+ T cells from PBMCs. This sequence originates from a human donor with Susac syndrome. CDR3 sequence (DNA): TGTGCCAGCAGTTCCACCCCGGCAGGGTTGGGCGCTGAAAAACTGTTTTTT. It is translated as CASSSTPAGLGAEKLFF.